The subject of this entry is one T cell receptor (beta chain). As handled by the study authors: By means of reference gene primer amplification, nucleated cell counts were estimated. Clones were sequenced by immunoSEQ multiplex PCR, and TCRdb holds only the in-frame ones, with some missing. The V and J calls and clone size are taken from that table; D and trimming were inferred from the DNA. The table has about 99,000 clones, 81% seen once. This sample is drawn from a study of blood T cell repertoires in COVID-19. Looking at the study overall: Donors in the United States, Italy and Spain gave samples during acute or convalescent COVID-19.

The CDR3 is 15 residues long. Germline-derived CDR1 and CDR2 are SGHNT and YYREEE (reference sequence). The ends lost 2 bases at V and 2 bases at J; junction bases unmatched: 4. The rearrangement uses TRBV5-4 and TRBJ2-5; 9 nucleotides agree with TRBD2. This TCR derives from an older man with COVID-19, enrolled during active disease. Source material: peripheral blood. CDR3 DNA sequence: TGTGCCAGCAGCTTACCCCTAGCGGGACAAGAGACCCAGTACTTC. Its protein product is CASSLPLAGQETQYF.